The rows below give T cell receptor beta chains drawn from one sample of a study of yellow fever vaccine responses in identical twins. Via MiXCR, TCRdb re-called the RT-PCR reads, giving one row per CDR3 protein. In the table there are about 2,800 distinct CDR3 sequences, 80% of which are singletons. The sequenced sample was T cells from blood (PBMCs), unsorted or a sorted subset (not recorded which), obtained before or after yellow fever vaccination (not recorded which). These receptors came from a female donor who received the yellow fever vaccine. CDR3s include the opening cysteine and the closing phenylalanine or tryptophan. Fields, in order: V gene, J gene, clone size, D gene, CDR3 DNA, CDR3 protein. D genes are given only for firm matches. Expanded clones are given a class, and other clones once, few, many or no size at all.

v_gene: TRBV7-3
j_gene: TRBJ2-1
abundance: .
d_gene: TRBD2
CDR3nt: TGTGCCAGCAGCTCGGGACTAGCGAGAAATGAGCAGTTCTTC
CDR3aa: CASSSGLARNEQFF

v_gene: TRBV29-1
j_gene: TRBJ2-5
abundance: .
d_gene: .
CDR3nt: TGCAGCGTTGAAGGGCAGCAAGAGACCCAGTACTTC
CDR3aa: CSVEGQQETQYF

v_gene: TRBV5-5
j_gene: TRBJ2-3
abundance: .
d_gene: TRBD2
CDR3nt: TGTGCCAGCAGCTTGCGGGGGGGCACAGATACGCAGTATTTT
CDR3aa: CASSLRGGTDTQYF

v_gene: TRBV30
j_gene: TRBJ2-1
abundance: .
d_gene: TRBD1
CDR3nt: TGTGCCTGGAGTGGCCGGGACAGGGGGTACAATGAGCAGTTCTTC
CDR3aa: CAWSGRDRGYNEQFF

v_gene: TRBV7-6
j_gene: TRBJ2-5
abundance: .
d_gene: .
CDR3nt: TGTACCAGCAGCTTGGGCACTCAAGAGACCCAGTACTTC
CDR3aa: CTSSLGTQETQYF

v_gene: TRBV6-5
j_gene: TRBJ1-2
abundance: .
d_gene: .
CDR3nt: TGTGCCAGCAGTTACAGGGACTATGGCTACACCTTC
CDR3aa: CASSYRDYGYTF

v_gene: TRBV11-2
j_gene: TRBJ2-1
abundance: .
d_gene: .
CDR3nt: TGTGCCAGCAGTCCGTACCCCCTCTACAATGAGCAGTTCTTC
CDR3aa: CASSPYPLYNEQFF

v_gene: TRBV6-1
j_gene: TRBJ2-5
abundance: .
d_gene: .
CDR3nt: TGTGCCAGCAGTGATGGGGTACAAGAGACCCAGTACTTC
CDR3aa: CASSDGVQETQYF

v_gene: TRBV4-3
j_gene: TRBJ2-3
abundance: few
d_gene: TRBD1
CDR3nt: TGCGCCAGCAGCCAAACCCAGGGACAGGGCCGGGATACGCAGTATTTT
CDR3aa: CASSQTQGQGRDTQYF

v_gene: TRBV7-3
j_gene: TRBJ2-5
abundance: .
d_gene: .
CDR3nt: TGTGCCAGCAGCTTAACAGCCCCAGAGACCCAGTACTTC
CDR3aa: CASSLTAPETQYF

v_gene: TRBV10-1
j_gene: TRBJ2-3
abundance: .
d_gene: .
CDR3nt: TGCGCCAGCAGTCCGGCCATTAGCCAACGGGCAGATACGCAGTATTTT
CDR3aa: CASSPAISQRADTQYF

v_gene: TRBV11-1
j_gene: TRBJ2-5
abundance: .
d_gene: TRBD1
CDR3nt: TGTGCCAGCAGCTTGGGAGACAGGGACCAAGAGACCCAGTACTTC
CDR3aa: CASSLGDRDQETQYF

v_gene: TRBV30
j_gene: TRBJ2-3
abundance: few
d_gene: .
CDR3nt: TGTGCCTGGGCCCCCACCTCTGACGGGCCAGATACGCAGTATTTT
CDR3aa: CAWAPTSDGPDTQYF

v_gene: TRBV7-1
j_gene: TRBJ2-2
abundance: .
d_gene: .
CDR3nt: TGTGCCAGCAGCACAAGGGGGGCTAGCGCCACCGGGGAGCTGTTTTTT
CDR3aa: CASSTRGASATGELFF

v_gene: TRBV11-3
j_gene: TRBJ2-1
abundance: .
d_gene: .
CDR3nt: TGTGCCAGCAGCTTCCTGGACTATAGCTCCTACAATGAGCAGTTCTTC
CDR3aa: CASSFLDYSSYNEQFF

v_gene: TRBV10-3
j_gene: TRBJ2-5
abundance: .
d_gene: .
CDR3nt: TGTGCCATCAAGGGTGGGGGGGCCGAGACCCAGTACTTC
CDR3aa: CAIKGGGAETQYF

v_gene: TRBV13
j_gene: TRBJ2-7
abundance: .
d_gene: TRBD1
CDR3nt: TGTGCCAGCAGCTCCGGGACAGGGGTTTACGAGCAGTACTTC
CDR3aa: CASSSGTGVYEQYF

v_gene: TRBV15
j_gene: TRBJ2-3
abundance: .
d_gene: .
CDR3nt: TGTGCCACCAGCAGAGGGCAGCGAACAGATACGCAGTATTTT
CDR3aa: CATSRGQRTDTQYF

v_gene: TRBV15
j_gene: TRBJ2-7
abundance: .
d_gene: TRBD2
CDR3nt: TGTGCCACCAGCAGAGATTCAAGCGGGAGCGTTCCGTACTTC
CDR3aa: CATSRDSSGSVPYF

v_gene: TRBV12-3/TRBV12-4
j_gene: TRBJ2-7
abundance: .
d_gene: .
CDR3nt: TGTGCCAGCAGTTCGGCAGGGCCCTACGAGCAGTACTTC
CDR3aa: CASSSAGPYEQYF

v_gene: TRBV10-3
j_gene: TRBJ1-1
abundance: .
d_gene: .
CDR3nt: TGTGCCATCAGTGAGATAATGGGGGCGAGGACTGAAGCTTTCTTT
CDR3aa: CAISEIMGARTEAFF

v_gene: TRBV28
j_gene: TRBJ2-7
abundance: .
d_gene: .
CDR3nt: TGTGCCAGCAGTTTAATTGTAGGGGGCTACGAGCAGTACTTC
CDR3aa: CASSLIVGGYEQYF

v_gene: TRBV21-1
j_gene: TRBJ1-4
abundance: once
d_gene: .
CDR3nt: TGTGCCAGCAGCAAGGACGGGACAGGGCTTAATGAAAAACTGTTTTTT
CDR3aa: CASSKDGTGLNEKLFF

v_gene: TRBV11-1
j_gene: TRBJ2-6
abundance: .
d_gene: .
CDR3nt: TGTGCCAGCAGCTCCCCAGGGAGGAGCTCTGGGGCCAACGTCCTGACTTTC
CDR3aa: CASSSPGRSSGANVLTF

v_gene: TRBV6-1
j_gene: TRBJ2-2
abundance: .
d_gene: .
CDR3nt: TGTGCCAGCAGAACAAGTCCCGGGACACTGAACACCGGGGAGCTGTTTTTT
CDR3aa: CASRTSPGTLNTGELFF

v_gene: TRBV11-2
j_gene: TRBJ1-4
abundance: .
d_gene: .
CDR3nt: TGTGCCAGCAGCTTCGCGTTACCCAATGAAAAACTGTTTTTT
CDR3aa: CASSFALPNEKLFF

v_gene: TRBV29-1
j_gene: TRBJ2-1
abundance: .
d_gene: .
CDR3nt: TGCAGCTCCTTCGGGGGGCTAGCAAGTGAGCAGTTCTTC
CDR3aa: CSSFGGLASEQFF

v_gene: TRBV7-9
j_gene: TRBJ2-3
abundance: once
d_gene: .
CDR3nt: TGTGCCAGCAGCTTAGGGGACCGGCCAGATACGCAGTATTTT
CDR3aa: CASSLGDRPDTQYF